This TCR beta chain stems from a study of control samples from healthy donors and cancer patients. Germline CDR1 KGHSH, CDR2 LQKENI. With 2 bases removed from V and 5 bases from J, the gap between germline ends came to 12 bases. The CDR3 runs to 14 residues. TCRdb's table, derived via immunoSEQ multiplex PCR, lists solely in-frame clones and lacks some. The sample has around 100,000 clones; around 89% are singletons. The V gene is TRBV18, the J gene TRBJ1-1, with D unclear. The source is a man aged 25-40 years in good health. The specimen was blood. CDR3 region: CASSPVKGETEAFF. CDR3 bases: TGTGCCAGCTCACCAGTCAAAGGAGAGACTGAAGCTTTCTTT.